Listed here are 9 T cell receptor beta chains from one sample, sequenced in a study of cytomegalovirus exposure and HLA in healthy donors. Some clones are missing from TCRdb's copy, which holds only in-frame ones; the method was immunoSEQ multiplex PCR. The data contain 55,000 to 75,000 clones, about 90% of them seen just once; the ten biggest clones take up about 3.2%. Sequenced material: PBMCs. These receptors came from a man between 18 and 35 years old in good health and CMV-seronegative.

The chain is built from TRBV4-2 and TRBJ2-7; 7 nucleotides agree with TRBD1. Trimming at V came to 3 bases and at J to 0 bases, leaving 8 bases not matched to a gene. The CDR3 consists of 16 residues. The germline gives CDR1 LGHNA, CDR2 YNFKEQ. As DNA, the CDR3 is TGTGCCAGCAGCCACCCGGGACAGCAGAGCTCCTACGAGCAGTACTTC. Its protein is CASSHPGQQSSYEQYF.

The chain carries TRBV7-2 and TRBJ2-7; the match to TRBD2 covers 8 bases. Germline CDR1 and CDR2: SGHTA and FQGNSA. V dropped 2 bases and J dropped 2; count of bases not matched to a gene: 5. The CDR3 totals 15 residues. CDR3 sequence: CASSLKTSGTYEQYF. The CDR3 DNA is TGTGCCAGCAGCTTAAAAACTAGCGGAACCTACGAGCAGTACTTC.

This chain connects TRBV6-1 to TRBJ2-7; D is ambiguous. The CDR3 is 12 residues long. Germline CDR1 reads MNHNS; CDR2 reads SASEGT. Between the trimmed V and J ends, which lost 8 bases and 3 bases, there was a span of 11 bases. The CDR3 DNA reads as TGTGCCAGCCTGAACAACAACTACGAGCAGTACTTC. The encoded protein is CASLNNNYEQYF.

The rearrangement joins TRBV7-6 to TRBJ2-2, with 8 positions matching TRBD2. With 4 bases clipped from V and 1 base from J, the junction kept 5 bases outside the gene matches. The CDR3 spans 16 residues. From germline, CDR1 is SGHVS and CDR2 FNYEAQ. The CDR3 DNA follows: TGTGCCAGCAGCTCGGGCGGGAGGATGAACACCGGGGAGCTGTTTTTT. It is translated as CASSSGGRMNTGELFF. The full variable domain, with the rest looked up from reference TRBV7-6 and TRBJ2-2, is GAGVSQSPRYKVTKRGQDVALRCDPISGHVSLYWYRQALGQGPEFLTYFNYEAQQDKSGLPNDRFSAERPEGSISTLTIQRTEQRDSAMYRCASSSGGRMNTGELFFGEGSRLTVL.

The V and J genes are TRBV5-1 and TRBJ1-1, with D perhaps matching TRBD1 (6 bases). CDR3 length: 14 amino acids. CDR1 SGHRS and CDR2 YFSETQ come from the germline V gene. Between the trimmed V and J ends, which lost 4 bases and 1 base, there was a span of 11 bases. The CDR3 DNA reads TGCGCCAGCAGCATGGACAGCACGAACACTGAAGCTTTCTTT. It specifies CASSMDSTNTEAFF. Together with reference TRBV5-1 and TRBJ1-1, the CDR3 gives the full variable domain: KAGVTQTPRYLIKTRGQQVTLSCSPISGHRSVSWYQQTPGQGLQFLFEYFSETQRNKGNFPGRFSGRQFSNSRSEMNVSTLELGDSALYLCASSMDSTNTEAFFGQGTRLTVV.

The V gene is TRBV6-1, the J gene TRBJ2-6; D might be TRBD2 (5 bases). The CDR3 consists of 15 residues. Germline V gene lookup returns CDR1 MNHNS and CDR2 SASEGT. With 4 bases removed from V and 0 bases from J, the gap between germline ends came to 7 bases. This CDR3 is CASSARGSGANVLTF. The CDR3 DNA is TGTGCCAGCAGTGCCCGGGGCTCTGGGGCCAACGTCCTGACTTTC.

The chain is built from TRBV19 and TRBJ2-1; 9 bases are shared with TRBD2. CDR3 length equals 15 residues. The trim removed 6 bases at V and 0 bases at J, leaving 3 bases unmatched. Per the germline V gene, CDR1 is LNHDA and CDR2 is SQIVND (reference sequence). The CDR3 spells CASSHSGSSYNEQFF. The CDR3 nucleotides read TGTGCCAGTAGCCATAGCGGGAGCTCCTACAATGAGCAGTTCTTC. Full variable domain (remainder filled in from reference TRBV19 and TRBJ2-1): DGGITQSPKYLFRKEGQNVTLSCEQNLNHDAMYWYRQDPGQGLRLIYYSQIVNDFQKGDIAEGYSVSREKKESFPLTVTSAQKNPTAFYLCASSHSGSSYNEQFFGPGTRLTVL.

This clone was seen a single time. This chain's CDR3 is CSVILLSGELFF. CDR3 nucleotides: TGCAGCGTTATACTCCTTTCCGGGGAGCTGTTTTTT. The chain is built from TRBV29-1 and TRBJ2-2; D unclear. CDR3 length: 12 amino acids. Germline-derived CDR1 and CDR2 are SQVTM and ANQGSEA. V lost 5 bases and J 6 bases, leaving 10 bases between the germline ends.

The V and J genes are TRBV28 and TRBJ2-7, with D perhaps TRBD2 (5 bases). CDR3 size: 11 residues. V was shortened by 5 bases and J by 7 bases, with 9 bases between the two germline ends. CDR1 and CDR2 from the germline V gene are MDHEN and SYDVKM. CDR3 protein: CASSRGGEQYF. The CDR3 DNA is TGTGCCAGCAGTCGCGGCGGGGAGCAGTACTTC.